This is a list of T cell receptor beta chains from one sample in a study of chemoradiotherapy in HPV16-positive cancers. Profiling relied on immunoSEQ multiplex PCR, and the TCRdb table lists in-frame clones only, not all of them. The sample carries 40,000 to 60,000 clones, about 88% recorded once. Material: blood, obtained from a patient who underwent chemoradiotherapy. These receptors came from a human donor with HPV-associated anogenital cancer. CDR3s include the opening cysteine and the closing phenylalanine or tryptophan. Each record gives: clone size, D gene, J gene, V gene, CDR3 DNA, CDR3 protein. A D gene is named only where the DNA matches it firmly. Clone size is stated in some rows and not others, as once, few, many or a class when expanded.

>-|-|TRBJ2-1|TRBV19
TGTGCCAGTAGTATTAGTTACCGTGCGGAGCAGTTCTTC
CASSISYRAEQFF
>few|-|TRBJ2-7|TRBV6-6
TGTGCCAGCAGTCCTCCCGGGGGCGAGCAGTACTTC
CASSPPGGEQYF
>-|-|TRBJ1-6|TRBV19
TGTGCCAGTAGTGGGGGACCCAATAATTCACCCCTCCACTTT
CASSGGPNNSPLHF
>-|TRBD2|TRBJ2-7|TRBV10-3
TGTGCCATCAGTGAGGGGACTAGCGGGCTCTACGAGCAGTACTTC
CAISEGTSGLYEQYF
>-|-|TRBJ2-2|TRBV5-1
TGCGCCAGCAGCTTGCAGGGCTACGGGGAGCTGTTTTTT
CASSLQGYGELFF
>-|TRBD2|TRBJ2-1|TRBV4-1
TGCGCCAGCAGCCAAGGGGAGCGGGGGAGCTCCTACAATGAGCAGTTCTTC
CASSQGERGSSYNEQFF
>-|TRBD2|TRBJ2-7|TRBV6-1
TGTGCCAGCAGTCAAACTATCGGGGGGGGCGAGCAGTACTTC
CASSQTIGGGEQYF
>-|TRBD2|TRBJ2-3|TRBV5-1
TGCGCCAGCAGCCGGACTAGCGGGGGGACCGATACGCAGTATTTT
CASSRTSGGTDTQYF
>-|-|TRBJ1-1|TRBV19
TGTGCCAGTATTCAGCGTACAGGCATGAACACTGAAGCTTTCTTT
CASIQRTGMNTEAFF
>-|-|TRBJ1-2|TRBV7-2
TGTGCCAGCAGCTTAGAACGGGGCGCCGGCTATGGCTACACCTTC
CASSLERGAGYGYTF
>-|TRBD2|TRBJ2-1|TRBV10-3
TGTGCCATAACTAGCGGGCAATACAATGAGCAGTTCTTC
CAITSGQYNEQFF
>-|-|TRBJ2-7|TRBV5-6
TGTGCCAGCAGCTTGTTTACCGTGGGCTACGAGCAGTACTTC
CASSLFTVGYEQYF
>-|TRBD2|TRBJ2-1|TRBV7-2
TGTGCCAGCAGCTTAAGGACTAGCGGGAGGATCGGTGAGCAGTTCTTC
CASSLRTSGRIGEQFF
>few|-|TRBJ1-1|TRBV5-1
TGCGCCAGCAGCTTGCTTTCGAACACTGAAGCTTTCTTT
CASSLLSNTEAFF
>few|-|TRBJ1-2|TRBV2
TGTGCCAGCAGTGAAGTAGGGGGAATCTATGGCTACACCTTC
CASSEVGGIYGYTF
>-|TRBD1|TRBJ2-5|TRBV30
TGTGCCTGGAGTGCCCGGGACAGACTCCAAGAGACCCAGTACTTC
CAWSARDRLQETQYF
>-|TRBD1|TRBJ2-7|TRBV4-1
TGCGCCAGCAGCCACGGGACAGGGAACGAGCAGTACTTC
CASSHGTGNEQYF
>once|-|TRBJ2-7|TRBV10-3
TGTGCCATCAGTGAGCTCGGACAAATCGAGCAGTACTTC
CAISELGQIEQYF
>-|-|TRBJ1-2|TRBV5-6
TGTGCCAGCAGCTTGATCGGGGAAGCTAACTATGGCTACACCTTC
CASSLIGEANYGYTF
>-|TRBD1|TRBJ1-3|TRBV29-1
TGCAGCGTTCTACAGGGGGCGAGAAACACCATATATTTT
CSVLQGARNTIYF
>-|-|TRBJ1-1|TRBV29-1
TGCAGCGCTACGGACCCTGGACGTCGGGACACTGAAGCTTTCTTT
CSATDPGRRDTEAFF
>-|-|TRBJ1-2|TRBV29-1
TGCAGCGTTGAGAACAGGGCCCCTTATGGCTACACCTTC
CSVENRAPYGYTF
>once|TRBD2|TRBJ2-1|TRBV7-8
TGTGCCAGCAGCTTACTAGCGGGTTACAATGAGCAGTTCTTC
CASSLLAGYNEQFF
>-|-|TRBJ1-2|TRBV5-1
TGCGCCAGCAGCTTCCTAAGTTCCACAACTACTAACTATGGCTACACCTTC
CASSFLSSTTTNYGYTF
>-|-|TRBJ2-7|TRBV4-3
TGCGCCAGCAGCCAAGATAATGTCTATCACACAGGGATTTACTTC
CASSQDNVYHTGIYF
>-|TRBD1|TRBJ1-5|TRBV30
TGTGCCTGGAGCCGAACCGGGACAGGGAATCAGCCCCAGCATTTT
CAWSRTGTGNQPQHF
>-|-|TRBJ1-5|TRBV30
TGTGCCTGGTGGACCGTCCTCAATCAGCCCCAGCATTTT
CAWWTVLNQPQHF
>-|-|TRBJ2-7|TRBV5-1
TGCGCCAGCAGTTCATCTTACGAGCAGTACTTC
CASSSSYEQYF
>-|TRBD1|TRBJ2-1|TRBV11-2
TGTGCCAGCAGCCAACTCAGGGACAGGGATGAAAATGAGCAGTTCTTC
CASSQLRDRDENEQFF
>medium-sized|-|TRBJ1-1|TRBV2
TGTGCCAGCGCTAGAGGACACGTGGGCCAGACGGCTGAAGCTTTCTTT
CASARGHVGQTAEAFF
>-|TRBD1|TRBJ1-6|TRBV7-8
TGTGCCAGCAGCTCTACCGGGACAGGGATAGGTTCACCCCTCCACTTT
CASSSTGTGIGSPLHF
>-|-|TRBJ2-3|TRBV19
TGTGCCAGTACCGTCGGGGGCCTCGGGGATACGCAGTATTTT
CASTVGGLGDTQYF
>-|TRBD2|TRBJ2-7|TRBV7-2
TGTGCCAGCAGCTTCCCGGGGGGGCCCAACGAGCAGTACTTC
CASSFPGGPNEQYF
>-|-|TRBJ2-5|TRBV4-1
TGCGCCAGCAGCCGCCTGCCCGGGTTCCAAGAGGCCCAGTACTTC
CASSRLPGFQEAQYF
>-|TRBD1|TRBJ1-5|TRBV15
TGTGCCACCAGCAGATCGGACAGGGGGGAAAATCAGCCCCAGCATTTT
CATSRSDRGENQPQHF
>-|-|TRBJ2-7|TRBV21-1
TGTGCCAGCAGCCCCGGGCCGGGACAGGGGGCGATCGAGCAGTACTTC
CASSPGPGQGAIEQYF
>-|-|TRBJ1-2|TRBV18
TGTGCCAGCTCACCATCGGCGGGGAACTATGGCTACACCTTC
CASSPSAGNYGYTF
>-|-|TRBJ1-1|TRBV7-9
TGTGCCAGCAGACTGGGATCCGTGGACACTGAAGCTTTCTTT
CASRLGSVDTEAFF
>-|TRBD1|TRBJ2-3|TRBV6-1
TGTGCCAGCAGCAAACAGGGGTCGGACACAGATACGCAGTATTTT
CASSKQGSDTDTQYF
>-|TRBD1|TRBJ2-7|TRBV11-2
TGTGCCAGCAGCTTAAACGACAACAGGGGGGCCTACGAGCAGTACTTC
CASSLNDNRGAYEQYF
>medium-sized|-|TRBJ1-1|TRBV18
TGTGCCAGCTCACCAGGAGGGTTAACTGAAGCTTTCTTT
CASSPGGLTEAFF
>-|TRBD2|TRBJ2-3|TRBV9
TGTGCCAGCAGCATACTAGCGGGGGGAAGCACAGATACGCAGTATTTT
CASSILAGGSTDTQYF
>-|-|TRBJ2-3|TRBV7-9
TGTGCCAGCTGCTTCCTCACAGATACGCAGTATTTT
CASCFLTDTQYF
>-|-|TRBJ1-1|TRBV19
TGTGCCAGTAAGAAAGACACTGAAGCTTTCTTT
CASKKDTEAFF
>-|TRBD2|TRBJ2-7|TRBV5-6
TGTGCCAGCAGCCTTGGTACTAGCGGGTACTACGAGCAGTACTTC
CASSLGTSGYYEQYF
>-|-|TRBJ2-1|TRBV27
TGTGCCAGCAGTTGGGGACCGCCCAGGAATGAGCAGTTCTTC
CASSWGPPRNEQFF
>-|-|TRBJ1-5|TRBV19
TGTGCCAGTTGTCATCCGGGACTCTTGTGCAATCAGCCCCAGCATTTT
CASCHPGLLCNQPQHF
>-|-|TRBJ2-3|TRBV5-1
TGCGCCAGCAGCTTTCCCGGAGATACGCAGTATTTT
CASSFPGDTQYF
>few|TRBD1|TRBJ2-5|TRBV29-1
TGCAGCGTCTTGACAGGGGGCGGAGAGACCCAGTACTTC
CSVLTGGGETQYF
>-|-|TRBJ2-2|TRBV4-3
TGCGCCAGCAGCCAATGGACAGACCGGGAGCTGTTTTTT
CASSQWTDRELFF
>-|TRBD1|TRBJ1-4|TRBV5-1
TGCGCCAGCAACCAGGGGGCAACTAATGAAAAACTGTTTTTT
CASNQGATNEKLFF
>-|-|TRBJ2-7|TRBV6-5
TGTGCCAGCAGTTACTCGGGGGGGCTAGGGAACGAGCAGTACTTC
CASSYSGGLGNEQYF
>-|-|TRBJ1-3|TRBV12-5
TGTGCTAGTGGTCAAACAGGGCGTCTGATTGGAAACACCATATATTTT
CASGQTGRLIGNTIYF
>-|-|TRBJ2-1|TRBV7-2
TGTGCCCTACCGACTTCGGGGACCAACAATGAGCAGTTCTTC
CALPTSGTNNEQFF
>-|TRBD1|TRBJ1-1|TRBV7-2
TGTGCCAGCAGCTTAGGGGGACAGGGCCCCATGAACACTGAAGCTTTCTTT
CASSLGGQGPMNTEAFF
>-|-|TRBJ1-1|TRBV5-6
TGTGCCAGCAGCTTACCGGCGACTGAAGCTTTCTTT
CASSLPATEAFF